Listed below are T cell receptor beta chains from one sample, sequenced in a study of cytomegalovirus exposure and HLA in healthy donors. Profiled with immunoSEQ multiplex PCR; TCRdb holds only in-frame clones, not every one. The sample has about 140,000 clones, 76% seen once. The sequenced material came from PBMCs. These TCRs come from a male donor in good health and CMV-seronegative. Each CDR3 is given with its conserved first and last residue. A D gene is named only where the DNA matches it firmly. A row's size may be missing; if present it is once, few, many or a size class.

cdr3_length	v_call	clone_size	j_call	d_call	cdr3_nt	cdr3_aa
17	TRBV19	NA	TRBJ1-5	NA	TGTGCCAGTAGTCCGGCTCCCGGGACACTTAGCAATCAGCCCCAGCATTTT	CASSPAPGTLSNQPQHF
13	TRBV10-1	once	TRBJ2-7	NA	TGCGCCAGCAGTTTAAATAGGACACACGAGCAGTACTTC	CASSLNRTHEQYF
14	TRBV29-1	NA	TRBJ2-2	TRBD2	TGCAGCGCGACCAGCGGGGGGGTTACCGGGGAGCTGTTTTTT	CSATSGGVTGELFF
14	TRBV18	NA	TRBJ1-4	NA	TGTGCCAGCTCCCAGGGAGGGATCAATGAAAAACTGTTTTTT	CASSQGGINEKLFF
15	TRBV6-6	NA	TRBJ1-5	NA	TGTGCCAGCAGTTCCTTCGGACAGAGGGATCAGCCCCAGCATTTT	CASSSFGQRDQPQHF
13	TRBV9	once	TRBJ1-1	NA	TGTGCCAGCAGCGTAGAGGCGGGCACTGAAGCTTTCTTT	CASSVEAGTEAFF
13	TRBV9	NA	TRBJ2-1	TRBD2	TGTGCCAGCAACGGGGGAGGGATCAATGAGCAGTTCTTC	CASNGGGINEQFF
15	TRBV19	NA	TRBJ2-4	TRBD1	TGTGCCAGCCGCCGGGACAGGGGAGCCAAAAACATTCAGTACTTC	CASRRDRGAKNIQYF
17	TRBV7-2	NA	TRBJ2-2	NA	TGTGCCAGCAGCCCCACCCGGGACATGGCGAACACCGGGGAGCTGTTTTTT	CASSPTRDMANTGELFF
15	TRBV13	NA	TRBJ2-7	TRBD2	TGTGCCAGCAGCTTAAGCGGGGGCAGAGTCTACGAGCAGTACTTC	CASSLSGGRVYEQYF
14	TRBV29-1	NA	TRBJ2-7	TRBD1	TGCAGCGTGGGTCGACAGGGGACTTTCTACGAGCAGTACTTC	CSVGRQGTFYEQYF
16	TRBV27	NA	TRBJ2-1	TRBD1	TGTGCCAGCAATGGACAGGGTTCGAGCTCCTACAATGAGCAGTTCTTC	CASNGQGSSSYNEQFF
16	TRBV28	few	TRBJ2-5	NA	TGTGCCAGCAGTAACTTATTGGGGGGTGGAGGAGAGACCCAGTACTTC	CASSNLLGGGGETQYF
12	TRBV28	few	TRBJ2-1	NA	TGTGCCAGCAAGCGGAGTTACAATGAGCAGTTCTTC	CASKRSYNEQFF
17	TRBV2	few	TRBJ2-2	NA	TGTGCCAGCAGTGAATGGGCCCACAGGACGAACACCGGGGAGCTGTTTTTT	CASSEWAHRTNTGELFF
12	TRBV2	NA	TRBJ2-5	NA	TGTGCCAGCAGGATCGAGGGTGAGACCCAGTACTTC	CASRIEGETQYF
16	TRBV5-1	NA	TRBJ2-3	NA	TGCGCCAGCAGCTTACAGGGTAGTAGTAGCACAGATACGCAGTATTTT	CASSLQGSSSTDTQYF
14	TRBV5-8	few	TRBJ2-3	NA	TGTGCCAGCAGCACGGGACACCGCACAGATACGCAGTATTTT	CASSTGHRTDTQYF
15	TRBV18	NA	TRBJ2-2	NA	TGTGCCAGCTCACTCATCCAGGGCGGAGCCGGGGAGCTGTTTTTT	CASSLIQGGAGELFF
13	TRBV5-1	few	TRBJ1-1	NA	TGCGCCAGCAGCCAGGGGACAAGGACTGAAGCTTTCTTT	CASSQGTRTEAFF
12	TRBV2	NA	TRBJ2-3	NA	TGTGCCAGCAGTGATGACACCCATACGCAGTATTTT	CASSDDTHTQYF
14	TRBV7-2	NA	TRBJ2-2	NA	TGTGCCAGCAGCTTACAGGGTAGAACCGGGGAGCTGTTTTTT	CASSLQGRTGELFF
15	TRBV29-1	NA	TRBJ1-3	TRBD1	TGCAGCGTTTTTTTGCAGGGGGGCTCTGGAAACACCATATATTTT	CSVFLQGGSGNTIYF
15	TRBV28	few	TRBJ1-3	NA	TGTGCCAGCAGTCCTCAACAGGGAACTGGAAACACCATATATTTT	CASSPQQGTGNTIYF
14	TRBV2	NA	TRBJ1-2	TRBD1	TGTGCCAGCAGTGATCAAGGGGGCGTCTATGGCTACACCTTC	CASSDQGGVYGYTF
16	TRBV5-1	NA	TRBJ2-3	NA	TGCGCCAGCAGCCTTCAGGTGGGAGTCAGCGCAGATACGCAGTATTTT	CASSLQVGVSADTQYF
14	TRBV5-6	NA	TRBJ2-7	TRBD2	TGTGCCAGCAGCTTCACTAGCGGGAGCCGGGAGCAGTACTTC	CASSFTSGSREQYF
16	TRBV28	NA	TRBJ2-5	TRBD1	TGTGCCAGCAGCTCCCGACAGGGTGAATTGATAAAGACCCAGTACTTC	CASSSRQGELIKTQYF
16	TRBV5-1	NA	TRBJ1-6	TRBD1	TGCGCCAGCAGCTTGGTACCCCAGGGGGGAAATTCACCCCTCCACTTT	CASSLVPQGGNSPLHF